Below are 32 T cell receptor beta chains sequenced from a single sample in a study of CD8 T cells in Susac syndrome. Random hexamers were used to reverse transcribe an amount of roughly 0.45 to 1 ug RNA. One entry per CDR3 protein, called by TCRdb with MiXCR from the immunoSEQ multiplex PCR reads. The data contain 75,000 or so distinct CDR3 sequences, roughly 94% of them singletons. Specimen: CD8+ T cells from PBMCs. These receptors all stem from a human donor with Susac syndrome.

The chain combines TRBV28 with TRBJ2-5, with D unresolved. This CDR3 region has 11 residues. V lost 3 bases and J lost 8, with 7 bases in between. Per the germline V gene, CDR1 is MDHEN and CDR2 is SYDVKM. CDR3 sequence: CASSFGVTQYF. In DNA, the CDR3 is TGTGCCAGCAGTTTTGGGGTAACCCAGTACTTC.

This chain joins TRBV29-1 and TRBJ1-2; D may be TRBD1 (5 bases). V gave up 2 bases and J gave up 5 bases, with 21 bases separating them. The CDR3 extends over 16 amino acids. Germline CDR1 reads SQVTM; CDR2 reads ANQGSEA. The CDR3 DNA reads TGCAGCGTTGAAATCACCGACCGGGACGGCGGATATGGCTACACCTTC. Its protein product is CSVEITDRDGGYGYTF.

This chain links TRBV20-1 with TRBJ1-4; 10 bases fit TRBD1. The CDR3 is 17 amino acids. The V segment lost 2 bases and the J segment 0 bases; nucleotides outside the gene matches: 6. Germline CDR1 and CDR2: DFQATT and SNEGSKA (reference sequence). The CDR3 sequence is CSARRTGGLTTNEKLFF. The CDR3 nucleotides are TGCAGTGCTAGAAGGACAGGGGGGCTGACAACTAATGAAAAACTGTTTTTT.

The chain carries TRBV19 and TRBJ1-1, with 7 bases matching TRBD1. This CDR3 comprises 14 residues. V trimming: 4 bases; J trimming: 5 bases; junction bases outside the gene matches: 7. Germline V gene lookup returns CDR1 LNHDA and CDR2 SQIVND (reference sequence). In DNA, the CDR3 is TGTGCCAGTAGTACTACGACAGGGCTGACTGAAGCTTTCTTT. It encodes CASSTTTGLTEAFF.

The gene calls are TRBV9 and TRBJ2-7; 8 positions agree with TRBD1. The V gene end was trimmed by 3 bases and the J gene end by 3 bases; junction bases not matched to a gene: 5. CDR3 length: 14 residues. Germline V gives CDR1 SGDLS, CDR2 YYNGEE. The CDR3 is CASSATGGSYEQYF. DNA for the CDR3: TGTGCCAGCAGCGCCACAGGGGGAAGCTACGAGCAGTACTTC. The entire variable domain, with the rest obtained from reference TRBV9 and TRBJ2-7, is as follows: DSGVTQTPKHLITATGQRVTLRCSPRSGDLSVYWYQQSLDQGLQFLIQYYNGEERAKGNILERFSAQQFPDLHSELNLSSLELGDSALYFCASSATGGSYEQYFGPGTRLTVT.

The chain recombines TRBV11-2 with TRBJ2-1; 8 bases are shared with TRBD2. The germline CDR1 and CDR2 sequences are SGHAT and FQNNGV. V shed 8 bases, J shed 6 bases, and the junction held 6 bases outside the gene matches. The CDR3 length is 13 residues. CDR3 coding DNA: TGTGCCAGCTTCCCGGGGGGGGGCAATGAGCAGTTCTTC. Its protein is CASFPGGGNEQFF.

This clonotype showed up just once. This rearrangement joins TRBV7-6 to TRBJ2-1, with 8 bases lining up with TRBD2. The CDR3 sequence is 14 residues long. Germline CDR1 reads SGHVS; CDR2 reads FNYEAQ. J lost 9 bases, V lost 9 bases, and 13 bases had no gene match. CDR3 bases: TGTGCCAGTGGGGTCGTCAGCGGGAGCGGTGAGCAGTTCTTC. It codes for CASGVVSGSGEQFF.

The rearrangement links TRBV7-9 to TRBJ2-1; 9 bases match TRBD2. There are 14 residues in the CDR3. Germline-derived CDR1 and CDR2 are SEHNR and FQNEAQ (reference sequence). After removal of 8 bases from V and 5 bases from J, the junction contained 7 bases not matched to a gene. The CDR3 sequence is CASQSGRPHNEQFF. DNA of the CDR3: TGTGCCAGCCAAAGCGGGAGGCCACACAATGAGCAGTTCTTC. The full variable domain, completed using reference TRBV7-9 and TRBJ2-1, is DTGVSQNPRHKITKRGQNVTFRCDPISEHNRLYWYRQTLGQGPEFLTYFQNEAQLEKSRLLSDRFSAERPKGSFSTLEIQRTEQGDSAMYLCASQSGRPHNEQFFGPGTRLTVL.

Here the CDR3 DNA reads TGTGCCAGCGCCATTTCCGGGACAGGGCTAGTCGGAGAGACCCAGTACTTC. This gives the protein CASAISGTGLVGETQYF. The chain is built from TRBV12-3 or TRBV12-4 and TRBJ2-5, with 9 bases aligning to TRBD1. J gave up 4 bases and V 8 bases, and 17 bases lay outside the gene matches. The length of the CDR3 is 17 residues.

This chain joins TRBV3-1 and TRBJ2-3, with 8 bases identical to TRBD1. The CDR3 extends over 15 amino acids. The ends lost 3 bases at V and 7 bases at J; junction bases unmatched: 9. The germline gives CDR1 LGHDT, CDR2 YNNKEL (reference sequence). CDR3 loop: CASSHGPGGEYTQYF. The CDR3 nucleotides read TGTGCCAGCAGCCACGGGCCAGGGGGCGAATATACGCAGTATTTT.

The J gene is TRBJ1-5, the V gene TRBV29-1; no clear D. In germline, CDR1 is SQVTM, CDR2 ANQGSEA. The CDR3 contains 12 residues. V was trimmed by 5 bases and J by 4 bases, leaving 9 bases between them. The CDR3, as DNA: TGCAGCGTTTTAGAAGGAAATCAGCCCCAGCATTTT. Protein: CSVLEGNQPQHF.

This chain links TRBV7-2 with TRBJ2-7; D possibly corresponds to TRBD2 (6 bases). The germline gives CDR1 SGHTA, CDR2 FQGNSA. The V end was cut by 1 base, the J end by 5 bases, with 15 bases between. This CDR3 is 15 amino acids long. CDR3 DNA sequence: TGTGCCAGCAGCTTAGTTAGCGGCACCGACCACGAGCAGTACTTC. Amino acid sequence: CASSLVSGTDHEQYF. Based on the CDR3 plus reference TRBV7-2 and TRBJ2-7, the full variable domain is GAGVSQSPSNKVTEKGKDVELRCDPISGHTALYWYRQSLGQGLEFLIYFQGNSAPDKSGLPSDRFSAERTGGSVSTLTIQRTQQEDSAVYLCASSLVSGTDHEQYFGPGTRLTVT.

The chain's CDR3 is CASSRDGGTDTQYF. CDR3 in DNA: TGTGCCAGCAGTCGAGACGGGGGCACAGATACGCAGTATTTT. The rearrangement links TRBV7-9 to TRBJ2-3, with D tentatively TRBD2 (5 bases). Trimming shortened V by 6 bases and J by 1 base, and 11 bases separated the two germline ends. There are 14 residues in the CDR3. Germline V gene sequence: CDR1 SEHNR, CDR2 FQNEAQ (reference sequence).

J is TRBJ2-3 and V is TRBV3-1; D may be TRBD2 (6 bases). The germline gives CDR1 LGHDT, CDR2 YNNKEL (reference sequence). Between the trimmed V and J ends, which lost 1 base and 2 bases, there was a span of 19 bases. The CDR3 contains 18 residues. The CDR3 region has the DNA TGTGCCAGCAGCCAAGGGGGGTCTAGCGACATCTACACAGATACGCAGTATTTT. This translates into CASSQGGSSDIYTDTQYF.

V gene TRBV5-4 combines with J gene TRBJ2-7; 9 nucleotides line up with TRBD2. The CDR3 consists of 15 residues. The J segment lost 5 bases and the V segment lost 0 bases, leaving 6 bases of the junction unmatched. The germline gives CDR1 SGHNT, CDR2 YYREEE (reference sequence). As DNA, the CDR3 is TGTGCCAGCAGCTTGGTGGCGGGAGGGCCCAACGAGCAGTACTTC. It is translated as CASSLVAGGPNEQYF.

CDR3 residues: CASRTGDLSNQPQHF. The CDR3 DNA is TGTGCCAGCAGGACAGGGGACCTTAGCAATCAGCCCCAGCATTTT. The chain joins TRBV28 to TRBJ1-5, with 8 bases lining up with TRBD1. Germline trimming cut 6 bases from V and 0 bases from J; bases unmatched to any gene: 4. This CDR3 contains 15 residues. Germline V lookup: CDR1 MDHEN, CDR2 SYDVKM.

V usage is TRBV29-1 and J usage is TRBJ1-1; D remains unclear. Germline assignment: CDR1 SQVTM and CDR2 ANQGSEA. Trimming shortened V by 4 bases and J by 6 bases, and 6 bases separated the two germline ends. CDR3 length: 10 residues. The CDR3 bases are TGCAGCGTTGTAGAACCTGAAGCTTTCTTT. Its protein product is CSVVEPEAFF.

The CDR3 DNA follows: TGTGCCAGCAATCAATGGGGGAACAATCAGCCCCAGCATTTT. As protein: CASNQWGNNQPQHF. The chain combines TRBV6-2 or TRBV6-3 with TRBJ1-5, with D tentatively TRBD1 (5 bases). The germline gives CDR1 MNHEY, CDR2 SVGEGT. Deletions cut 7 bases from V and 3 bases from J, with 13 bases between. This CDR3 comprises 14 residues.

The chain recombines TRBV3-1 with TRBJ2-2, with D possibly being TRBD1 (6 bases). Germline V gene data show CDR1 as LGHDT and CDR2 as YNNKEL (reference sequence). V was clipped by 4 bases and J by 5 bases, with 14 bases between them. The CDR3 consists of 15 residues. The CDR3 reads CASSPLIGGTGELFF. CDR3 DNA: TGTGCCAGCAGCCCACTGATAGGGGGTACCGGGGAGCTGTTTTTT. Full variable domain (remainder filled in from reference TRBV3-1 and TRBJ2-2): DTAVSQTPKYLVTQMGNDKSIKCEQNLGHDTMYWYKQDSKKFLKIMFSYNNKELIINETVPNRFSPKSPDKAHLNLHINSLELGDSAVYFCASSPLIGGTGELFFGEGSRLTVL.

The chain employs TRBV20-1 and TRBJ2-5; D is unclear. The CDR3 length is 12 residues. Deletions cut 3 bases from V and 0 bases from J, with 5 bases between. CDR1 and CDR2 (germline): DFQATT, SNEGSKA (reference sequence). The CDR3 nucleotides read TGCAGTGCTAGTAAACACCAAGAGACCCAGTACTTC. Protein sequence: CSASKHQETQYF.

V and J are TRBV5-6 and TRBJ2-2; D call uncertain. Trimming cost V 4 bases and J 6 bases, with 13 bases left between them. The CDR3 runs to 14 residues. Looked up from germline, CDR1 is SGHDT and CDR2 is YYEEEE. CDR3 in amino acids: CASSLWTGPGELFF. CDR3 nucleotide sequence: TGTGCCAGCAGCCTCTGGACGGGTCCCGGGGAGCTGTTTTTT.

This rearrangement joins TRBV15 to TRBJ1-5, with TRBD1 matching over 7 bases. The ends lost 8 bases at V and 3 bases at J; junction bases unmatched: 4. CDR3 size: 13 residues. Germline V gives CDR1 LNHNV, CDR2 YYDKDF (reference sequence). DNA of the CDR3: TGTGCCACCGCCGGGACAGACAATCAGCCCCAGCATTTT. Amino acid sequence: CATAGTDNQPQHF.

V usage is TRBV30 and J usage is TRBJ2-3; perhaps TRBD2 as D (6 bases). The V end lost 7 bases, the J end lost 0 bases, and 11 bases lay between the germline ends. The germline CDR1 and CDR2 sequences are GTSNPN and SVGIG (reference sequence). The CDR3 totals 13 residues. For the CDR3, the DNA is TGTGCCTTAACGGGAGCGAGCACAGATACGCAGTATTTT. As protein: CALTGASTDTQYF.

The genes are TRBV20-1 and TRBJ2-3; maybe TRBD2 (6 bases). There are 14 residues in the CDR3. Per the germline V gene, CDR1 is DFQATT and CDR2 is SNEGSKA (reference sequence). Trimming took 6 bases from V and 2 from J, leaving 15 bases between them. The CDR3 coding sequence is TGCAGTGCCCTAAGGCGGGGTACCACAGATACGCAGTATTTT. It codes for CSALRRGTTDTQYF.

The V gene is TRBV27, the J gene TRBJ2-3; 8 bases are a match to TRBD2. Per germline, CDR1 MNHEY and CDR2 SMNVEV (reference sequence). V was pared by 4 bases and J by 0 bases, with 6 bases of the junction left unmatched. The CDR3 runs to 16 residues. CDR3 loop: CASSSPAGASTDTQYF. The CDR3 region has the DNA TGTGCCAGCAGTTCACCAGCGGGAGCGAGCACAGATACGCAGTATTTT.

The chain carries TRBV15 and TRBJ1-5; weak D call: TRBD1 (6 bases). This CDR3 is built from 15 residues. Germline V gene data show CDR1 as LNHNV and CDR2 as YYDKDF (reference sequence). The V and J ends lost 0 bases and 2 bases respectively, with 8 bases between them. Here the CDR3 DNA reads TGTGCCACCAGCAGAGACGCAGGGGGCAATCAGCCCCAGCATTTT. Its protein is CATSRDAGGNQPQHF.

V gene TRBV30 combines with J gene TRBJ2-1; 12 bases fit TRBD2. Germline V gives CDR1 GTSNPN, CDR2 SVGIG (reference sequence). This CDR3 region has 20 residues. V was clipped by 4 bases and J by 2 bases; unmatched bases: 18. DNA of the CDR3: TGTGCCTGGACCGAACTGGGAGGCTCGACTAGCGGGAGTACCTACAATGAGCAGTTCTTC. Protein sequence: CAWTELGGSTSGSTYNEQFF.

The chain links TRBV15 to TRBJ1-6; D is perhaps TRBD1 (5 bases). In germline, CDR1 is LNHNV, CDR2 YYDKDF (reference sequence). CDR3 size: 14 residues. Trimming left V 6 bases short and J 10 bases short, with 16 bases between. The CDR3 DNA reads TGTGCCACCAGATCGAGCAGGGTTCAGTCACCCCTCCACTTT. This gives the protein CATRSSRVQSPLHF.

The chain carries TRBV7-6 and TRBJ1-5; no definite D call. Germline V CDR1 and CDR2: SGHVS, FNYEAQ. The CDR3 loop spans 13 amino acids. Trimming removed 3 bases at V and 4 bases at J, with 7 bases between. The CDR3 sequence: CASSFAENQPQHF. The CDR3 nucleotides read TGTGCCAGCAGCTTCGCTGAAAATCAGCCCCAGCATTTT.

This chain connects TRBV18 to TRBJ1-2; the D gene is possibly TRBD1 (5 bases). CDR1 is KGHSH and CDR2 is LQKENI in the germline V gene. Trimming took 6 bases from V and 8 from J, leaving 13 bases between them. The CDR3 extends over 12 amino acids. The CDR3 loop reads CASSEEGSGYTF. Here the CDR3 DNA reads TGTGCCAGCTCCGAGGAGGGGTCCGGCTACACCTTC.

V is TRBV18 and J is TRBJ2-7; no reliable D call. This CDR3 region has 16 residues. Per the germline V gene, CDR1 is KGHSH and CDR2 is LQKENI. The germline V and J ends were trimmed by 3 bases and 1 base, with 16 bases remaining between them. The CDR3 bases are TGTGCCAGCTCACCCTCCCGAGAGGAATTTTCCTACGAGCAGTACTTC. This sequence encodes CASSPSREEFSYEQYF.

In regard to this clonotype: The junction does not match germline at one end; this may be a read error. The chain combines TRBV12-3 or TRBV12-4 with TRBJ1-5; D uncertain. There are 13 residues in the CDR3. CDR3 nucleotides: TGTGCCAGCAGTCTGGACGGAGATCATCCCCAGCATTTT. It specifies CASSLDGDHPQHF.